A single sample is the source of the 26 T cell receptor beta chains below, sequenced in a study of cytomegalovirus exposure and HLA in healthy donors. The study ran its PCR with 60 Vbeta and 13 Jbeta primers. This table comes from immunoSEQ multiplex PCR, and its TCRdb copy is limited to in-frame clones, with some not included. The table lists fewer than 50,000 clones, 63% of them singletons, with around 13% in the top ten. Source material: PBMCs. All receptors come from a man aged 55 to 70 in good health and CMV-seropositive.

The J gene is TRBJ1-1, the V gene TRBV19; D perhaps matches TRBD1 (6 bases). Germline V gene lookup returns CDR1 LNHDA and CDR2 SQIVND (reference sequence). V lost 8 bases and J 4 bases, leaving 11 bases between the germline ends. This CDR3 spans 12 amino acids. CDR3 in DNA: TGTGCCAGTCAGGGGTCGGGCACTGAAGCTTTCTTT. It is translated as CASQGSGTEAFF.

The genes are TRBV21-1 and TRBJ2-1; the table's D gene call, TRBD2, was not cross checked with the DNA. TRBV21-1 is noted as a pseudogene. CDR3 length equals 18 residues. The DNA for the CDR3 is TGTGCCAGCAGCAAGGAGGGGAACCCAGTCGGCGGGAGATATGAGCAGTTCTTC. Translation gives CASSKEGNPVGGRYEQFF.

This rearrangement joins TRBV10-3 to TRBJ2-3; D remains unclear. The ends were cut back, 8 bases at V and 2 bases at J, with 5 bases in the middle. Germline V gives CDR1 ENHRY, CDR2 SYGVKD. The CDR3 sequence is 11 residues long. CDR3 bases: TGTGCCATCCGAGTCACAGATACGCAGTATTTT. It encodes CAIRVTDTQYF.

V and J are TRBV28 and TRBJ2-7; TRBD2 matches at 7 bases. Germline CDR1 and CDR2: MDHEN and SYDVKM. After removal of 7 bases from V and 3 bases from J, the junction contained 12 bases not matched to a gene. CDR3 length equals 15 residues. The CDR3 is CASIEGGPVVYEQYF. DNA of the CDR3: TGTGCCAGCATAGAGGGAGGGCCTGTTGTCTACGAGCAGTACTTC. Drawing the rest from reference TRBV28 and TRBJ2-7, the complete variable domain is DVKVTQSSRYLVKRTGEKVFLECVQDMDHENMFWYRQDPGLGLRLIYFSYDVKMKEKGDIPEGYSVSREKKERFSLILESASTNQTSMYLCASIEGGPVVYEQYFGPGTRLTVT.

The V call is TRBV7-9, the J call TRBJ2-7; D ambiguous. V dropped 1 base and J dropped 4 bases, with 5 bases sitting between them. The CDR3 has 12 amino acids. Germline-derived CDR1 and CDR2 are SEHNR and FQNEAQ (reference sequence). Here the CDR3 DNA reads TGTGCCAGCAGCTTAGTCCCGTACGAGCAGTACTTC. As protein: CASSLVPYEQYF.

CDR3 loop: CASSRTSGSTDTQYF. For the CDR3, the DNA is TGCGCCAGCAGCCGGACTAGCGGGAGCACAGATACGCAGTATTTT. The rearrangement joins TRBV5-1 to TRBJ2-3, with 11 bases that match TRBD2. The germline CDR1 and CDR2 sequences are SGHRS and YFSETQ. This CDR3 contains 15 residues. J lost 0 bases, V lost 4 bases, and 1 base had no gene match.

This chain's CDR3 is CASSPQTSGRDTQYF. CDR3 nucleotides: TGCGCCAGCAGCCCCCAAACTAGCGGGAGAGATACGCAGTATTTT. This sequence joins TRBV4-3 and TRBJ2-3, with 11 bases lining up with TRBD2. CDR3 length: 15 residues. The germline V gene has CDR1 LGHNA and CDR2 YSLEER. V gave up 4 bases and J gave up 5 bases; unmatched junction bases: 5.

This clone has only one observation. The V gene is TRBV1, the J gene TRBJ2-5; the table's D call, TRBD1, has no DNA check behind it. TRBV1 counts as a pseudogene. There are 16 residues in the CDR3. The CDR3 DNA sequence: TGCACCAGCAGCCAAGATCTAGGGGGATGTTGGGAGACCCAGTACTTC. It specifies CTSSQDLGGCWETQYF.

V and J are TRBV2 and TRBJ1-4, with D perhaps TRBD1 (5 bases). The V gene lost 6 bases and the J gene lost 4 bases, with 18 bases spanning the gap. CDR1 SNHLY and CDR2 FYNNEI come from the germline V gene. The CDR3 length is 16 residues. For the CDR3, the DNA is TGTGCCAGCAGGGCTCGTAAGACAGCTATTAATGAAAAACTGTTTTTT. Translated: CASRARKTAINEKLFF.

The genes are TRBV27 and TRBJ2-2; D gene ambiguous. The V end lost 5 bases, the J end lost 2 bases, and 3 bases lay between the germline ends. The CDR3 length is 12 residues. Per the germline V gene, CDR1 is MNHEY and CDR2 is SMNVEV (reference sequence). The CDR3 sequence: CASSLNTGELFF. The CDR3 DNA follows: TGTGCCAGCAGTCTCAACACCGGGGAGCTGTTTTTT.

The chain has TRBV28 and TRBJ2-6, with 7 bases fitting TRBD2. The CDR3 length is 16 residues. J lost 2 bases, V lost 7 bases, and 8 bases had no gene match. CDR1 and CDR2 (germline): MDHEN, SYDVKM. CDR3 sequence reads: CASTPGGFPGANVLTF. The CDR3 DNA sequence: TGTGCCAGCACCCCCGGGGGGTTCCCTGGGGCCAACGTCCTGACTTTC. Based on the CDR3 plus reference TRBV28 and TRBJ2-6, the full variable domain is DVKVTQSSRYLVKRTGEKVFLECVQDMDHENMFWYRQDPGLGLRLIYFSYDVKMKEKGDIPEGYSVSREKKERFSLILESASTNQTSMYLCASTPGGFPGANVLTFGAGSRLTVL.

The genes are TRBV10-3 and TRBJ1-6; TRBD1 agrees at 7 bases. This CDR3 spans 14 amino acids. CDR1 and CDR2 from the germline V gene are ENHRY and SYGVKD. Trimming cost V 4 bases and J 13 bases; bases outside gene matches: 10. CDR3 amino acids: CAISVTGAPGPLHF. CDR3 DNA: TGTGCCATCAGTGTTACAGGGGCCCCGGGGCCCCTCCACTTT.

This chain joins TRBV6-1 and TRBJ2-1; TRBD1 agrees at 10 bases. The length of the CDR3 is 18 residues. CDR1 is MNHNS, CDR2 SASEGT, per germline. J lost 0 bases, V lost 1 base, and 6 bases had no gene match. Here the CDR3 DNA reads TGTGCCAGCAGTGAAGAGGGACAGGGGTTCCTCTCCTACAATGAGCAGTTCTTC. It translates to CASSEEGQGFLSYNEQFF.

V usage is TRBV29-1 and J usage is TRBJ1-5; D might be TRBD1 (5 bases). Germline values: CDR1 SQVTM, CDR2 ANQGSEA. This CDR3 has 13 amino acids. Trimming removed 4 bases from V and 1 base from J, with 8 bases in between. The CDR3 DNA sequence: TGCAGCGTTGCCGGGGGGAGCAATCAGCCCCAGCATTTT. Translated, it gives CSVAGGSNQPQHF.

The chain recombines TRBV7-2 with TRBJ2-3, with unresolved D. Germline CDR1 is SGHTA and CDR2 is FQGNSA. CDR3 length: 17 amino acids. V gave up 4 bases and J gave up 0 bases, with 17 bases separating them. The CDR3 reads CASSSNRLDESTDTQYF. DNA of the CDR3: TGTGCCAGCAGCTCGAATCGACTTGACGAAAGCACAGATACGCAGTATTTT.

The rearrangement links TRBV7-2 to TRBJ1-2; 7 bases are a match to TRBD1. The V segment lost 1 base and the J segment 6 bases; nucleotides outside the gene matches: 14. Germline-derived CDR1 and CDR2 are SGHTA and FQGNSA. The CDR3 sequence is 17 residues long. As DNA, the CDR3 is TGTGCCAGCAGCTTAGTTGGGCGGACAGGACAAAGGGATGGCTACACCTTC. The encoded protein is CASSLVGRTGQRDGYTF.

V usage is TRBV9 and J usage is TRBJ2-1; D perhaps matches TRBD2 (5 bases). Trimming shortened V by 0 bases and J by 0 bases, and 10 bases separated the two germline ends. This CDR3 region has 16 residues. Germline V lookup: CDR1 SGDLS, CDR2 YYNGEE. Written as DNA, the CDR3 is TGTGCCAGCAGCGTAGGTAGCGAGAGCTCCTACAATGAGCAGTTCTTC. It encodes CASSVGSESSYNEQFF.

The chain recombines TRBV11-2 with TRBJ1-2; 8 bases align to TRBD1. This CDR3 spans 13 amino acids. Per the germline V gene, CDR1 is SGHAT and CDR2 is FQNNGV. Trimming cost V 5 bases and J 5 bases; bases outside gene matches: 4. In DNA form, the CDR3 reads TGTGCCAGCAGCCGGGACAGGAGTTATGGCTACACCTTC. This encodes CASSRDRSYGYTF. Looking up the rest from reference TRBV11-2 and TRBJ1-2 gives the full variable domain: EAGVAQSPRYKIIEKRQSVAFWCNPISGHATLYWYQQILGQGPKLLIQFQNNGVVDDSQLPKDRFSAERLKGVDSTLKIQPAKLEDSAVYLCASSRDRSYGYTFGSGTRLTVV.

CDR3 protein: CASSPSVYTEAFF. For the CDR3, the DNA is TGTGCCAGCAGTCCATCGGTCTACACTGAAGCTTTCTTT. The chain combines TRBV25-1 with TRBJ1-1; the D is unclear. Germline loops: CDR1 MGHDK, CDR2 SYGVNS. Between the trimmed V and J ends, which lost 5 bases and 3 bases, there was a span of 10 bases. The CDR3 has 13 residues.

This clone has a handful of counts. The CDR3 bases are TGCAGCGTTCTTCGAGCGGGGGAGCTGTTTTTT. Encoded protein: CSVLRAGELFF. The rearrangement joins TRBV29-1 to TRBJ2-2; D is unclear. CDR3 length equals 11 residues. Germline V gene data show CDR1 as SQVTM and CDR2 as ANQGSEA. V was cut by 5 bases and J by 8 bases, with 9 bases left in between.

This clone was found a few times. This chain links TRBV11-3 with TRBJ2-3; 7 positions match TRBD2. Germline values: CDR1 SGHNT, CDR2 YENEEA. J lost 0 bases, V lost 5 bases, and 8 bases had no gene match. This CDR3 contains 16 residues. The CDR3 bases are TGTGCCAGCAGCCGATCTAGCGGAGCTAGCACAGATACGCAGTATTTT. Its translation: CASSRSSGASTDTQYF.

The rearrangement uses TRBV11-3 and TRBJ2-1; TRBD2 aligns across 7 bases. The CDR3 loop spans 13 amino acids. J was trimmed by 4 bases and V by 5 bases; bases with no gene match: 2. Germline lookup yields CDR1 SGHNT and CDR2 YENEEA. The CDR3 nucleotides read TGTGCCAGCAGCCGCGGGGGTTACAATGAGCAGTTCTTC. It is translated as CASSRGGYNEQFF.

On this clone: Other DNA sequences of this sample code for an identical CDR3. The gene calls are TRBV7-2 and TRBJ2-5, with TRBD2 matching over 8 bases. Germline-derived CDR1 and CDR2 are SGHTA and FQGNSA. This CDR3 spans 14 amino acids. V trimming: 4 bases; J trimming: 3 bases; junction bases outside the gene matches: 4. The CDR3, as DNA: TGTGCCAGCAGCTATCTAGCGGGTAAAGAGACCCAGTACTTC. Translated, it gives CASSYLAGKETQYF. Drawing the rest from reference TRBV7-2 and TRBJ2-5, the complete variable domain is GAGVSQSPSNKVTEKGKDVELRCDPISGHTALYWYRQSLGQGLEFLIYFQGNSAPDKSGLPSDRFSAERTGGSVSTLTIQRTQQEDSAVYLCASSYLAGKETQYFGPGTRLLVL.

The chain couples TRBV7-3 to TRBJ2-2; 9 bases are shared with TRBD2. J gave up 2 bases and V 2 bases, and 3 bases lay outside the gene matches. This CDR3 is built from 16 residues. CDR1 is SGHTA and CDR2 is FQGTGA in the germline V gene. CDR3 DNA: TGTGCCAGCAGCTTAGCGGGAGGGGCCAACACCGGGGAGCTGTTTTTT. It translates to CASSLAGGANTGELFF.

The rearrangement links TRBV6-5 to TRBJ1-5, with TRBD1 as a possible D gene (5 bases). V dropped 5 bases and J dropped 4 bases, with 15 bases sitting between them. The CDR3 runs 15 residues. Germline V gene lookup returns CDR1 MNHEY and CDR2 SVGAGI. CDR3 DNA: TGTGCCAGCAGTGGTAGGCAGGGTTCAAATCAGCCCCAGCATTTT. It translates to CASSGRQGSNQPQHF.

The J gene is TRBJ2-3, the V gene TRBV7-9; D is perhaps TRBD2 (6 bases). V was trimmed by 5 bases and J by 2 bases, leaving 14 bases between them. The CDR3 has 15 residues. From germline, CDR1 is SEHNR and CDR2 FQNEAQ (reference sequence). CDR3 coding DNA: TGTGCCAGCAGCCCGTGGGAGGACTACACAGATACGCAGTATTTT. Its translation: CASSPWEDYTDTQYF.